The clone carrying this T cell receptor (beta chain) was counted only a few times. This specimen belongs to a study of blood T cell repertoires in COVID-19. The overall study: Researchers got acute and convalescent COVID-19 samples from the United States, Italy and Spain. The cDNA or gDNA used as material had been derived from T cells, B-cell-depleted T cells, or PBMCs.

The germline V gene has CDR1 MNHEY and CDR2 SVGAGI. V lost 6 bases to trimming and J lost 2 bases; unmatched junction nucleotides: 5. This CDR3 has 14 residues. TCRdb keeps only in-frame clones here, not all; method: immunoSEQ multiplex PCR. The table has 150,000 to 200,000 clones, 65% to 90% seen once. The specimen sequenced was peripheral blood. The TCR comes from a man aged 55 to 70 with acute or convalescent COVID-19. The chain recombines TRBV6-5 with TRBJ2-3; 7 positions match TRBD1. CDR3 sequence: CASRPGQPTDTQYF. The CDR3, as DNA: TGTGCCAGCAGGCCGGGACAGCCCACAGATACGCAGTATTTT.